Below are 13 T cell receptor beta chains sequenced from a single sample in a study of metastatic and nonmetastatic thyroid tumors. Through MiXCR, TCRdb re-clonotyped the PCR reads. The sample shows about 34,000 clones, around a sixth of them seen only once. None of the patients had undergone any treatment ahead of thyroid surgery. The sample consisted of blood. These receptors all stem from a female donor with papillary thyroid cancer or a benign thyroid nodule (not recorded which). Some clones in this sample may be carry-over from other donors' samples.

This clone was seen ten or more times. This chain links TRBV5-1 with TRBJ1-2; TRBD1 matches at 12 bases. There are 16 residues in the CDR3. Germline V gene sequence: CDR1 SGHRS, CDR2 YFSETQ. V shed 2 bases and J 4 bases; nucleotides not matched to a gene: 6. In nucleotides, the CDR3 is TGCGCCAGCAGCTTCGAGCTGGGACAGGGGGCCTATGGCTACACCTTC. Translated, it gives CASSFELGQGAYGYTF.

This clone was recorded a few times. This chain joins TRBV12-3 or TRBV12-4 and TRBJ2-7; 8 positions agree with TRBD2. The CDR3 has 15 residues. Unmatched junction bases numbered 13, after V lost 8 bases and J lost 4 bases. The CDR3, as DNA: TGTGCCAGCCGAGGGACACGGGAGGGCCTTTACGAGCAGTACTTC. It is translated as CASRGTREGLYEQYF.

In its sample, this clone was seen many times. The chain uses TRBV2 and TRBJ1-5; D is ambiguous. The germline V gene has CDR1 SNHLY and CDR2 FYNNEI. Trimming shortened V by 1 base and J by 0 bases, and 7 bases separated the two germline ends. The CDR3 is 15 amino acids. CDR3: CASSEGLNSNQPQHF. The CDR3 DNA is TGTGCCAGCAGTGAAGGGCTTAATAGCAATCAGCCCCAGCATTTT.

The sample holds many counts of this clone. The J gene is TRBJ1-2, the V gene TRBV7-9; no clear D. V was cut by 5 bases and J by 5 bases, with 9 bases left in between. The CDR3 is 12 residues long. Germline V CDR1 and CDR2: SEHNR, FQNEAQ (reference sequence). The CDR3, as DNA: TGTGCCAGCAGCCCCGAGAAGTATGGCTACACCTTC. Residues: CASSPEKYGYTF.

V usage is TRBV12-3 or TRBV12-4 and J usage is TRBJ2-1, with 7 bases fitting TRBD2. The CDR3 runs to 13 residues. V trimming: 4 bases; J trimming: 8 bases; junction bases outside the gene matches: 5. The CDR3 region is CASSSSSGDEQFF. The DNA for the CDR3 is TGTGCCAGCAGTTCTTCTAGCGGCGATGAGCAGTTCTTC.

This clone was seen at least ten times. The identical CDR3 is also encoded by other nucleotide sequences in the sample. The chain employs TRBV3-1 and TRBJ2-6, with D perhaps given as TRBD1 or TRBD2 (5 bases each). This CDR3 region has 15 residues. V lost 4 bases to trimming and J lost 1 base, with 8 bases between them. Looked up from germline, CDR1 is LGHDT and CDR2 is YNNKEL (reference sequence). The CDR3, as DNA: TGTGCCAGCAGCCGGGGGACGTCTGGGGCCAACGTCCTGACTTTC. This codes for CASSRGTSGANVLTF.

This clone was seen ten or more times. The chain couples TRBV24-1 to TRBJ1-4; 11 bases are shared with TRBD1. Germline CDR1 is KGHDR and CDR2 is SFDVKD. CDR3 size: 15 residues. The V segment lost 4 bases and the J segment 10 bases; nucleotides outside the gene matches: 7. This chain's CDR3 is CATSDNGTGGRKLFF. The CDR3 region has the DNA TGTGCCACCAGTGACAATGGGACAGGGGGGCGAAAACTGTTTTTT.

This clone was picked up many times. A much more abundant neighbour one base away suggests this may be a read error. CDR3: CASSLRGLLINSPLHF. The DNA for the CDR3 is TGTGCCAGCAGTTTACGGGGACTCTTGATTAATTCACCCCTCCACTTT. The chain recombines TRBV6-1 with TRBJ1-6; weak D call: TRBD1 (5 bases). Per the germline V gene, CDR1 is MNHNS and CDR2 is SASEGT. This CDR3 comprises 16 residues. V was shortened by 5 bases and J by 6 bases, with 17 bases between the two germline ends.

In its sample, this clone was seen many times. V is TRBV6-2 or TRBV6-3 and J is TRBJ2-2; 8 positions match TRBD2. The CDR3 sequence is 17 residues long. The V segment lost 2 bases and the J segment 7 bases; nucleotides outside the gene matches: 12. Germline CDR1 reads MNHEY; CDR2 reads SVGEGT. CDR3 in amino acids: CASSYPDPGGRSGELFF. CDR3 nucleotides: TGTGCCAGCAGTTACCCTGATCCGGGAGGGAGGAGCGGGGAGCTGTTTTTT.

There are many counts of this clone. The rearrangement links TRBV6-1 to TRBJ1-2; tentatively, D is TRBD1 (5 bases). The CDR3 spans 15 residues. V was trimmed by 4 bases and J by 0 bases, leaving 12 bases between them. Germline V gene lookup returns CDR1 MNHNS and CDR2 SASEGT. CDR3 nucleotide sequence: TGTGCCAGCAGTGTAGTGACAGCAGCTAACTATGGCTACACCTTC. The encoded protein is CASSVVTAANYGYTF.

This clone has at least ten counts. The chain couples TRBV18 to TRBJ1-5; D may be TRBD1 (5 bases). Germline values: CDR1 KGHSH, CDR2 LQKENI. The CDR3 is 16 residues long. V was shortened by 2 bases and J by 1 base, with 12 bases between the two germline ends. CDR3 bases: TGTGCCAGCTCACCATCGGGGGGGAGGAGCAATCAGCCCCAGCATTTT. It codes for CASSPSGGRSNQPQHF.

The sample holds many counts of this clone. CDR3 DNA sequence: TGTGCCAGCAGCTTAAAGAGACAGGGGTTCATAGATGAGCAGTTCTTC. Residues: CASSLKRQGFIDEQFF. The rearrangement uses TRBV13 and TRBJ2-1, with 8 positions matching TRBD1. The CDR3 length is 16 residues. CDR1 PRHDT and CDR2 FYEKMQ come from the germline V gene (reference sequence). After removal of 2 bases from V and 8 bases from J, the junction contained 11 bases not matched to a gene.

The table lists this clone with a few counts. The V gene is TRBV11-2, the J gene TRBJ2-7, with 11 bases fitting TRBD2. V trimming: 5 bases; J trimming: 0 bases; junction bases outside the gene matches: 6. CDR3 length: 16 amino acids. CDR1 and CDR2 (germline): SGHAT, FQNNGV. In nucleotides, the CDR3 is TGTGCCAGCAGCCCGATGACTAGCGGGATCTCCTACGAGCAGTACTTC. Translation gives CASSPMTSGISYEQYF.